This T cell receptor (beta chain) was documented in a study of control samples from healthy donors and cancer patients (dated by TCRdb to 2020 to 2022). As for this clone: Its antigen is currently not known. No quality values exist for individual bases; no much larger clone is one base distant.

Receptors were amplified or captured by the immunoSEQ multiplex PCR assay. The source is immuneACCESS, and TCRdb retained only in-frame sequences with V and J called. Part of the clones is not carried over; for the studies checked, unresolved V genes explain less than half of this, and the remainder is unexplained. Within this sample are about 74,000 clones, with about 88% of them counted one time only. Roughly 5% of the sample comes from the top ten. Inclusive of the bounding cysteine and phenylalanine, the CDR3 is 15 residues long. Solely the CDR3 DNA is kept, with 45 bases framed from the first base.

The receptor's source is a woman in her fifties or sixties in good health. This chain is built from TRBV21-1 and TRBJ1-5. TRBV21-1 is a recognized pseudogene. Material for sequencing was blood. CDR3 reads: CASSKVSFSNQPQHF. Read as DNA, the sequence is TGTGCCAGCAGCAAGGTTTCATTTAGCAATCAGCCCCAGCATTTT.